Described below is a single T cell receptor beta chain sequence and its context. No antigen is known for it. The run of the v3.0 immunoSEQ assay was at survey level. Data came from immunoSEQ multiplex PCR; TCRdb stores just in-frame clones and leaves some out. Here the sample spans some 40,000 clones, more than 70% being singletons. The sample comes from a study of long-term antiretroviral therapy in people with HIV. General study points: Dominance of pre-ART expanded clones persisted, fluctuating and often declining after ART.

Germline loops: CDR1 GTSNPN, CDR2 SVGIG (reference sequence). CDR3 size: 12 residues. V lost 5 bases to trimming and J lost 2 bases; unmatched junction nucleotides: 2. This clonotype was obtained from a woman aged 45 to 65 with HIV. The chain uses TRBV30 and TRBJ2-7; the match to TRBD1 covers 8 bases. The starting material was unsorted PBMCs, obtained 3.1 years after starting antiretroviral therapy. DNA for the CDR3: TGTGCCTGGGCGGACAGGGCCTACGAGCAGTACTTC. It specifies CAWADRAYEQYF. Complete variable domain (other parts from reference TRBV30 and TRBJ2-7): SQTIHQWPATLVQPVGSPLSLECTVEGTSNPNLYWYRQAAGRGLQLLFYSVGIGQISSEVPQNLSASRPQDRQFILSSKKLLLSDSGFYLCAWADRAYEQYFGPGTRLTVT.